This T cell receptor (beta chain) was captured by sequencing in a study of blood T cell repertoires in COVID-19. Study overall: Sites across the United States, Italy and Spain contributed samples from acute and convalescent COVID-19. Sample material is recorded as cDNA or gDNA derived from T cells, B-cell-depleted T cells, or PBMCs.

In the authors' workflow: Amplification with reference gene primers provided the estimates of nucleated cell counts. Data came from immunoSEQ multiplex PCR; TCRdb stores just in-frame clones and leaves some out. From that table come the V and J calls and clone size; the DNA was used to work out D and trimming. The sample holds 100,000 to 150,000 clones, approximately 80% seen once. V was trimmed by 1 base and J by 1 base, leaving 10 bases between them. Germline V lookup: CDR1 GTSNPN, CDR2 SVGIG (reference sequence). CDR3 length: 14 amino acids. The sample taken for sequencing was peripheral blood. This clonotype was sampled from a man aged 45 to 65 with acute or convalescent COVID-19. The V call is TRBV30, the J call TRBJ2-5; unclear D gene. CDR3 bases: TGTGCCTGGAGTGGTATGGCGGCCCAAGAGACCCAGTACTTC. Encoded protein: CAWSGMAAQETQYF.